This TCR beta chain stems from a study of cytomegalovirus exposure and HLA in healthy donors. Germline loops: CDR1 SGHRS, CDR2 YFSETQ. V trimming: 1 base; J trimming: 7 bases; junction bases outside the gene matches: 1. The CDR3 totals 14 residues. PCR amplification relied on 60 Vbeta primers (plus 13 Jbeta primers). Here immunoSEQ multiplex PCR was the method, and the copy in TCRdb shows in-frame clones only, minus some. The repertoire holds 200,000 to 250,000 clones, with 70% to 85% as singletons. V and J are TRBV5-1 and TRBJ1-6; 8 nucleotides match TRBD1. The receptor was isolated from a woman in her thirties or forties in good health and CMV-seronegative. Material for sequencing was PBMCs. The CDR3 DNA reads TGCGCCAGCAGCTTGAGACAGGGGAATTCACCCCTCCACTTT. Residues: CASSLRQGNSPLHF.